Presented here are 2 T cell receptor beta chains from one specimen sequenced in a study of T cell changes during pregnancy in multiple sclerosis. TCRdb's copy holds only in-frame clones and misses some; the assay was immunoSEQ multiplex PCR. The table shows about 38,000 clones, with roughly 90% occurring only once. Sequences were derived from CD4+ T cells from peripheral blood mononuclear cells, sampled before pregnancy. Receptor source: a female donor with multiple sclerosis, enrolled in a pregnancy study.

This clone has only a few counts. The chain couples TRBV7-2 to TRBJ1-1; 7 nucleotides line up with TRBD1. Unmatched junction bases numbered 5, after V lost 2 bases and J lost 11 bases. Per germline, CDR1 SGHTA and CDR2 FQGNSA. The CDR3 contains 12 residues. CDR3 residues: CASSLTGARAFF. The CDR3 region has the DNA TGTGCCAGCAGCTTAACAGGGGCTAGGGCTTTCTTT.

The chain couples TRBV9 to TRBJ1-2; 7 nucleotides match TRBD1. The ends lost 4 bases at V and 3 bases at J; junction bases unmatched: 6. The CDR3 has 14 residues. Germline V lookup: CDR1 SGDLS, CDR2 YYNGEE. This CDR3 reads CASSSRTGYYGYTF. The DNA for the CDR3 is TGTGCCAGCAGCTCCCGGACAGGATACTATGGCTACACCTTC.